This T cell receptor beta chain was identified during a study of T cells expressing NK-cell markers. The overall study: The TCR beta repertoires originated in sorted CD3+CD56+NKG2C+, CD3+CD56+NKG2C- and CD3+CD56-NKG2C+ T cells. The authors sequenced eight donors, of whom seven were HCMV-seropositive and one was seronegative.

Concerning this clonotype: Its cognate antigen is unknown.

This CDR3 region has 13 residues. CDR1 and CDR2 from the germline V gene are SQVTM and ANQGSEA. The study, taken as a whole, reports: As a fraction of CD8+ T cells, dominant NKG2C+ clonotypes reached roughly 1.0-7.5% in more than five donors. Also leading the CD3+CD56-NKG2C+ fraction in several donors were these clonotypes.

TCRdb reprocessed the 5' RACE reads and keeps a single row for each CDR3 protein, giving no DNA. This sample's table reports 500,000 to 600,000 distinct CDR3 sequences. Sequencing was done on a sample of blood T cells: a sorted CD56 or NKG2C T cell subset, CD4+ or CD8+ T cells, or bulk PBMC T cells (not recorded which). This TCR came from a man between 18 and 35 years old in good health. The V gene is TRBV29-1, the J gene TRBJ2-1; TCRdb's D call, TRBD2, is unchecked because there is no DNA. The CDR3: CSVDASDNNEQFF.